The source of this TCR beta chain is a study of shared clonotypes between healthy human individuals. Study results and limitations: Large depth notwithstanding, sorted-subset sequencing proved incomplete by rarefaction.

Donors comprised healthy HIV-negative adults lacking recent acute infections or vaccinations. Among the donors, all were Caucasian adults who lived in Nashville, Tennessee. Sorted subsets were amplified in replicate PCRs using approximately 0.2 ug DNA, roughly 30,000 T cell genomes. Produced via immunoSEQ multiplex PCR; TCRdb's table is partial and in-frame only. The data contain millions of clones, roughly 94% of them singletons. V lost 10 bases, J lost 4 bases, and 18 bases lay in between. CDR1 is MNHNY, CDR2 SVGAGI, per germline (reference sequence). This CDR3 is 14 amino acids long. This clone was counted a single time. What it binds is unknown.

Sequencing was performed on naive CD4+ T cells sorted from blood. Stated subset: CD45RA+ positively selected. This chain joins TRBV6-6 and TRBJ2-3, with D perhaps matching TRBD1 or TRBD2 (6 bases each). This sequence originates from a man aged 18 to 29 in good health. As DNA, the CDR3 is TGTGCCACCGGGTCAAGGGGGGTTTCAGATACGCAGTATTTT. It encodes CATGSRGVSDTQYF.